The TCR beta chain under discussion was sequenced for a study of beta chain features in type 1 diabetes. The germline V gene has CDR1 GTSNPN and CDR2 SVGIG (reference sequence). Unmatched junction bases numbered 9, after V lost 0 bases and J lost 0 bases. This CDR3 is 20 amino acids long. The authors reverse transcribed all of the isolated RNA, so sequencing captured expressed TCRB transcripts. Sequencing used immunoSEQ multiplex PCR; TCRdb keeps in-frame clones, though not all of them. The sample yields about half a million clones, approximately 10% seen once. The sequence derives from a woman aged 18-30 years in good health. This rearrangement joins TRBV30 to TRBJ2-6; 12 nucleotides agree with TRBD2. The sequenced sample consisted of naive CD4+ T cells from blood. CDR3 loop: CAWSVSRTSGTRSGANVLTF. The CDR3 nucleotides read TGTGCCTGGAGTGTAAGTCGGACTAGCGGGACCCGCTCTGGGGCCAACGTCCTGACTTTC.